One sample yielded the 12 T cell receptor beta chains listed below, sequenced in a study of CD4+ T cells in melanoma (dated by TCRdb to about 2022). The library relied on the immunoSEQ multiplex PCR assay. Here the immuneACCESS table is served through TCRdb, limited to in-frame sequences with V and J called. Missing clones are a known gap in these copies; in checked studies unresolved V genes cover under half, and the rest lacks a known reason. The sample table contains about 110,000 clones; only one count was recorded for approximately 90% of them. Less than 4% of the sample goes to the ten largest clones. The sample comprised peripheral blood. Receptor source: a human donor with melanoma.

This chain uses TRBV28 with TRBJ2-7, with 8 bases fitting TRBD2. After removal of 4 bases from V and 7 bases from J, the junction contained 27 bases not matched to a gene. Germline values: CDR1 MDHEN, CDR2 SYDVKM. The CDR3 contains 20 residues. The CDR3 loop reads CASSSLHSGGARERRWEQYF. The DNA for the CDR3 is TGTGCCAGCAGTTCTCTCCACTCGGGGGGGGCCCGGGAGCGCCGGTGGGAGCAGTACTTC.

The chain joins TRBV9 to TRBJ1-3; no reliable D call. Trimming pared 2 bases from V and 4 bases from J, leaving 4 bases between. The CDR3 spans 12 residues. The germline CDR1 and CDR2 sequences are SGDLS and YYNGEE. The CDR3 DNA follows: TGTGCCAGCAGCGTCCAAGGAAACACCATATATTTT. Translated: CASSVQGNTIYF.

The chain recombines TRBV9 with TRBJ1-6; D may be TRBD1 (6 bases). Germline V gene data show CDR1 as SGDLS and CDR2 as YYNGEE. V was shortened by 4 bases and J by 8 bases, with 19 bases between the two germline ends. The CDR3 covers 16 residues. CDR3 nucleotide sequence: TGTGCCAGCAGCCCTTGGGGGGGGCGCTGGGATTCACCCCTCCACTTT. Its protein product is CASSPWGGRWDSPLHF.

The chain combines TRBV15 with TRBJ2-7; 8 bases agree with TRBD2. There are 15 residues in the CDR3. V shed 0 bases, J shed 4 bases, and the junction held 5 bases outside the gene matches. The germline CDR1 and CDR2 sequences are LNHNV and YYDKDF (reference sequence). Here the CDR3 DNA reads TGTGCCACCAGCAGAGATGCTAGCGGGCCGTACGAGCAGTACTTC. Translated: CATSRDASGPYEQYF.

A single count supports this clone. The chain employs TRBV5-4 and TRBJ2-3; D unresolved. V was pared by 6 bases and J by 4 bases, with 21 bases between. From germline, CDR1 is SGHNT and CDR2 YYREEE (reference sequence). The CDR3 contains 16 residues. CDR3 bases: TGTGCCAGCACCAACCCCAAGTCCGGCCCGGCAGATACGCAGTATTTT. It is translated as CASTNPKSGPADTQYF.

This sequence joins TRBV4-3 and TRBJ2-3, with a weak D call TRBD2 (6 bases). Germline values: CDR1 LGHNA, CDR2 YSLEER. V dropped 4 bases and J dropped 6 bases, with 14 bases sitting between them. The CDR3 runs to 14 residues. CDR3 sequence: CASSLGTAGDTQYF. The CDR3 DNA reads as TGCGCCAGCAGCCTCGGGACTGCGGGGGATACGCAGTATTTT.

The chain carries TRBV7-2 and TRBJ1-2, with 8 positions matching TRBD1. J lost 4 bases, V lost 4 bases, and 11 bases had no gene match. Germline V gene data show CDR1 as SGHTA and CDR2 as FQGNSA. This CDR3 has 16 residues. CDR3: CASSSLTGQGAYGYTF. In DNA form, the CDR3 reads TGTGCCAGCAGCTCCTTGACCGGACAGGGTGCCTATGGCTACACCTTC. Full variable domain (missing parts from reference TRBV7-2 and TRBJ1-2): GAGVSQSPSNKVTEKGKDVELRCDPISGHTALYWYRQSLGQGLEFLIYFQGNSAPDKSGLPSDRFSAERTGGSVSTLTIQRTQQEDSAVYLCASSSLTGQGAYGYTFGSGTRLTVV.

The chain uses TRBV5-1 and TRBJ1-1, with TRBD1 identical over 8 bases. CDR3 length equals 14 residues. Trimming removed 2 bases from V and 4 bases from J; junction bases left unmatched: 4. Germline values: CDR1 SGHRS, CDR2 YFSETQ. DNA for the CDR3: TGCGCCAGCAGCTTCGACAGGGGCGGCACTGAAGCTTTCTTT. Protein: CASSFDRGGTEAFF. The variable domain in full, with the rest retrieved from reference TRBV5-1 and TRBJ1-1, is KAGVTQTPRYLIKTRGQQVTLSCSPISGHRSVSWYQQTPGQGLQFLFEYFSETQRNKGNFPGRFSGRQFSNSRSEMNVSTLELGDSALYLCASSFDRGGTEAFFGQGTRLTVV.

V gene TRBV5-1 combines with J gene TRBJ2-3, with D maybe TRBD1 (5 bases). The CDR3 extends over 14 amino acids. Looked up from germline, CDR1 is SGHRS and CDR2 is YFSETQ. V lost 4 bases and J 4 bases, leaving 13 bases between the germline ends. The CDR3 DNA reads TGCGCCAGCAGCCTGGGCAGGGCAGCAGATACGCAGTATTTT. Its protein is CASSLGRAADTQYF.

V is TRBV29-1 and J is TRBJ2-3; D perhaps matches TRBD2 (6 bases). Germline assignment: CDR1 SQVTM and CDR2 ANQGSEA. The CDR3 runs to 11 residues. Deletions cut 5 bases from V and 6 bases from J, with 9 bases between. CDR3 sequence: CSVPGVDTQYF. The CDR3 nucleotides read TGCAGCGTTCCGGGGGTTGATACGCAGTATTTT.

This chain joins TRBV30 and TRBJ1-2; unclear D gene. Germline CDR1 and CDR2: GTSNPN and SVGIG (reference sequence). V was clipped by 2 bases and J by 2 bases, with 12 bases between them. This CDR3 region has 14 residues. CDR3 bases: TGTGCCTGGAGTCACGGACCGGGGAACTATGGCTACACCTTC. Amino acids: CAWSHGPGNYGYTF.

CDR3 DNA sequence: TGCGCCAGCAGCCAAGGTGGGACAGGGATATCCTACGAGCAGTACTTC. Protein: CASSQGGTGISYEQYF. The gene calls are TRBV4-1 and TRBJ2-5; the match to TRBD1 covers 9 bases. With the DNA end fitting TRBJ2-7 better, the J assignment may be wrong. The CDR3 is made up of 16 amino acids. The germline V gene encodes CDR1 MGHRA and CDR2 YSYEKL.